The 11 T cell receptor beta chains listed next were all sequenced from one sample in a study of T cell responses to AZD1222 COVID-19 vaccine. Using immunoSEQ multiplex PCR, the repertoire was profiled, and TCRdb retains in-frame clones only, with some absent. This repertoire shows roughly 140,000 clones, roughly 88% found once; its top ten account for approximately 3.6%. Sequences were derived from peripheral blood, sampled on day 0 of MenACWY control vaccination. All receptors derive from an adult in good health.

CDR3 DNA: TGCAGCGTAGGATGGGGGACCAATCAGCCCCAGCATTTT. Protein product: CSVGWGTNQPQHF. This chain uses TRBV29-1 with TRBJ1-5; perhaps TRBD1 as D (5 bases). Between the trimmed V and J ends, which lost 6 bases and 3 bases, there was a span of 12 bases. This CDR3 is 13 amino acids long. Germline V gene lookup returns CDR1 SQVTM and CDR2 ANQGSEA.

The V gene is TRBV12-3 or TRBV12-4, the J gene TRBJ1-6; D uncertain. The V gene lost 1 base and the J gene lost 13 bases, with 8 bases spanning the gap. The CDR3 runs 12 residues. CDR3 amino acids: CASSLGQQPLHF. In nucleotides, the CDR3 is TGTGCCAGCAGTTTAGGGCAGCAGCCCCTCCACTTT.

V gene TRBV9 combines with J gene TRBJ2-3; D gene ambiguous. The CDR3 covers 13 residues. The germline V gene encodes CDR1 SGDLS and CDR2 YYNGEE. V dropped 0 bases and J dropped 5 bases, with 7 bases sitting between them. Written as DNA, the CDR3 is TGTGCCAGCAGCGTAGGGGCCGGAGATACGCAGTATTTT. Translated: CASSVGAGDTQYF.

A remark on this clone: The same CDR3 is also encoded by other DNA sequences in this sample. The V call is TRBV12-3 or TRBV12-4, the J call TRBJ2-7; D is possibly TRBD1 (6 bases). The CDR3 covers 13 residues. The V end lost 2 bases, the J end lost 2 bases, and 7 bases lay between the germline ends. CDR3 sequence: CASSLTGTYEQYF. The CDR3 nucleotides read TGTGCCAGCAGTTTAACAGGGACCTACGAGCAGTACTTC.

The chain uses TRBV25-1 and TRBJ1-5; 8 bases agree with TRBD1. Germline V lookup: CDR1 MGHDK, CDR2 SYGVNS. J gave up 3 bases and V 1 base, and 5 bases lay outside the gene matches. The CDR3 loop spans 16 amino acids. CDR3 coding DNA: TGTGCCAGCAGTGAATTAAGACAGGGGCACAATCAGCCCCAGCATTTT. This translates into CASSELRQGHNQPQHF. Full variable domain (outside the CDR3, taken from reference TRBV25-1 and TRBJ1-5): EADIYQTPRYLVIGTGKKITLECSQTMGHDKMYWYQQDPGMELHLIHYSYGVNSTEKGDLSSESTVSRIRTEHFPLTLESARPSHTSQYLCASSELRQGHNQPQHFGDGTRLSIL.

The chain uses TRBV28 and TRBJ1-2; unclear D gene. Germline loops: CDR1 MDHEN, CDR2 SYDVKM. V was cut by 4 bases and J by 6 bases, with 15 bases left in between. CDR3 length: 14 amino acids. CDR3 in amino acids: CASSSRLSRHGYTF. CDR3 bases: TGTGCCAGCAGTTCCAGACTTTCAAGACATGGCTACACCTTC.

This clone came up once. The chain couples TRBV21-1 to TRBJ1-1. TRBV21-1 is listed as a pseudogene. CDR3 length equals 12 residues. The CDR3, as DNA: TGTGCCAGCAGCTTCTCAGGGAGTCAAGCTTTCTTT. The encoded protein is CASSFSGSQAFF.

V gene TRBV20-1 combines with J gene TRBJ2-6; D gene ambiguous. Trimming removed 3 bases at V and 0 bases at J, with 12 bases between. The CDR3 spans 16 residues. Germline loops: CDR1 DFQATT, CDR2 SNEGSKA (reference sequence). CDR3 amino acids: CSASAVGNSGANVLTF. CDR3 in DNA: TGCAGTGCTAGTGCCGTAGGAAACTCTGGGGCCAACGTCCTGACTTTC.

This clone was detected many times. Other nucleotide sequences in the sample specify the same CDR3. The chain couples TRBV10-3 to TRBJ2-7; 7 positions match TRBD1. The J segment lost 0 bases and the V segment lost 8 bases, leaving 4 bases of the junction unmatched. Germline CDR1 ENHRY, CDR2 SYGVKD. The CDR3 has 13 amino acids. The CDR3 loop reads CAIRDSSSYEQYF. The CDR3 nucleotides read TGTGCCATCCGGGACAGTAGCTCCTACGAGCAGTACTTC.

The chain is built from TRBV5-3 and TRBJ1-4; TRBD1 matches 7 bases. TRBV5-3 is treated as an ORF (open reading frame) with a function not yet certain. This CDR3 contains 14 residues. Trimming at V came to 4 bases and at J to 6 bases, leaving 6 bases not matched to a gene. Written as DNA, the CDR3 is TGTGCCAGAAGCACGGGACAGATAGATGAAAAACTGTTTTTT. This codes for CARSTGQIDEKLFF.

The chain employs TRBV4-2 and TRBJ1-3; no reliable D call. CDR3 size: 16 residues. V gave up 0 bases and J gave up 0 bases, with 9 bases separating them. CDR1 is LGHNA, CDR2 YNFKEQ, per germline. CDR3 region: CASSQDPQRSGNTIYF. The CDR3 region has the DNA TGTGCCAGCAGCCAAGATCCACAGCGCTCTGGAAACACCATATATTTT.